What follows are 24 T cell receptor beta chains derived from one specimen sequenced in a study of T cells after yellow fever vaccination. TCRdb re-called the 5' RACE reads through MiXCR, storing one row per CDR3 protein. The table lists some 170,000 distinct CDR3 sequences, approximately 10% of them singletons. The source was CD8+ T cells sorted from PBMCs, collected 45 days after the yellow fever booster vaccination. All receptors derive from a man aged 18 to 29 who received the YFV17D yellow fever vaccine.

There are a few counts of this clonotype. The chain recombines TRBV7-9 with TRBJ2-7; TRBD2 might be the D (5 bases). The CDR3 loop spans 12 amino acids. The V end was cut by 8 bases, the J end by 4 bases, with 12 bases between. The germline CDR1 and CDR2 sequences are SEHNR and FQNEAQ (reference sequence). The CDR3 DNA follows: TGTGCCAGCGGAAGAGGGATTTACGAGCAGTACGTC. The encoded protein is CASGRGIYEQYV.

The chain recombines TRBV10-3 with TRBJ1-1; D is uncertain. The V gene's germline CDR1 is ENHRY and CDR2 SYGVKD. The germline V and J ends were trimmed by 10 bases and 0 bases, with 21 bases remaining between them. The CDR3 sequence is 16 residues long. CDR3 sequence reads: CATSLTLPRMNTEAFF. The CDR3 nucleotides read TGTGCCACCTCGTTAACCCTACCGCGCATGAACACTGAAGCTTTCTTT.

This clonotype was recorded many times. CDR3: CASSEEVADTQYF. CDR3 sequence (DNA): TGTGCCAGCAGCGAGGAGGTTGCAGATACGCAGTATTTT. The chain uses TRBV7-2 and TRBJ2-3, with TRBD2 as a possible D gene (5 bases). The CDR3 covers 13 residues. Trimming cost V 5 bases and J 4 bases, with 10 bases left between them. Per germline, CDR1 SGHTA and CDR2 FQGNSA.

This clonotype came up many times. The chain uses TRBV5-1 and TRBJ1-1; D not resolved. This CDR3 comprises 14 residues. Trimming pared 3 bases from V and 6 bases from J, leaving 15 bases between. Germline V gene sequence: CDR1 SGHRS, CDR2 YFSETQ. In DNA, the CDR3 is TGCGCCAGCAGCTCGGCGTGGGGAAACCCTGAAGCTTTCTTT. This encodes CASSSAWGNPEAFF. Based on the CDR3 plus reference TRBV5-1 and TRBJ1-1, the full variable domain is KAGVTQTPRYLIKTRGQQVTLSCSPISGHRSVSWYQQTPGQGLQFLFEYFSETQRNKGNFPGRFSGRQFSNSRSEMNVSTLELGDSALYLCASSSAWGNPEAFFGQGTRLTVV.

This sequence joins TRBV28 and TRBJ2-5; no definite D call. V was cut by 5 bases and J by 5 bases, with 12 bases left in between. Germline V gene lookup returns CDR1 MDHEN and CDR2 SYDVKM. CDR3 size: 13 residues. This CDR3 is CASSRTITETQYF. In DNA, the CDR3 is TGTGCCAGCAGTCGCACCATAACCGAGACCCAGTACTTC.

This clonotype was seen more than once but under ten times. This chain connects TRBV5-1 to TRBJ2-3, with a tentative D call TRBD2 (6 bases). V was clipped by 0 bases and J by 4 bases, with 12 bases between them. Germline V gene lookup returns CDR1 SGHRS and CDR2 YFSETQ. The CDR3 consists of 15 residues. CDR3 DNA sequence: TGCGCCAGCAGCTTGGGCGGGGTTGGCGCAGATACGCAGTATTTT. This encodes CASSLGGVGADTQYF.

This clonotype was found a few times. In DNA, the CDR3 is TGTGCCAGCAGTGACTTCTTTCACGAAAGGAACACTGAAGCTTTCTTT. This codes for CASSDFFHERNTEAFF. The chain is built from TRBV6-4 and TRBJ1-1; D call uncertain. Deletions cut 1 base from V and 1 base from J, with 13 bases between. Germline lookup yields CDR1 MRHNA and CDR2 SNTAGT. CDR3 length: 16 residues.

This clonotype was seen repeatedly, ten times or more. CDR3 protein: CASSAGQGKSYEQYF. The CDR3 DNA is TGTGCCAGCAGCGCCGGACAGGGTAAATCCTACGAGCAGTACTTC. The chain joins TRBV9 to TRBJ2-7; TRBD1 matches at 8 bases. The CDR3 consists of 15 residues. Trimming removed 3 bases from V and 1 base from J; junction bases left unmatched: 6. Germline CDR1 SGDLS, CDR2 YYNGEE.

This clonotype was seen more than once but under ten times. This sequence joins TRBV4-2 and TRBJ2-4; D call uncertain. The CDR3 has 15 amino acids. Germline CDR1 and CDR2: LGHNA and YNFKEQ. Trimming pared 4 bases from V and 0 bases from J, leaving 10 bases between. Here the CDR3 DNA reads TGTGCCAGCAGCCCAACAATTGTAGCCAAAAACATTCAGTACTTC. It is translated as CASSPTIVAKNIQYF.

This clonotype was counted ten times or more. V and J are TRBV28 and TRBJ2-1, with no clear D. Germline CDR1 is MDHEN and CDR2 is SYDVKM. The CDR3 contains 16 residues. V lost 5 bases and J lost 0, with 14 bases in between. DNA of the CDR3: TGTGCCAGCAGTCCCTCGGGCCCCAGCTCCTACAATGAGCAGTTCTTC. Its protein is CASSPSGPSSYNEQFF.

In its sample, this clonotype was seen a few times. This CDR3 is CASSLAAAGGPDTQYF. The DNA of the CDR3 is TGTGCCAGCAGCTTAGCTGCAGCGGGGGGGCCAGATACGCAGTATTTT. The gene calls are TRBV7-8 and TRBJ2-3; 10 bases match TRBD2. Germline trimming cut 0 bases from V and 4 bases from J; bases unmatched to any gene: 4. CDR1 and CDR2 (germline): SGHVS, FQNEAQ. The CDR3 contains 16 residues.

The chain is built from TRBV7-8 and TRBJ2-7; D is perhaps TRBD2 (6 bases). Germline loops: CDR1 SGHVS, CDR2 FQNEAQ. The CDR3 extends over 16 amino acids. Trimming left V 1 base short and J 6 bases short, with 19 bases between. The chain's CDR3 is CASSLGLGGELGEQYF. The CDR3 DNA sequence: TGTGCCAGCAGCTTAGGATTAGGAGGGGAACTCGGCGAGCAGTACTTC.

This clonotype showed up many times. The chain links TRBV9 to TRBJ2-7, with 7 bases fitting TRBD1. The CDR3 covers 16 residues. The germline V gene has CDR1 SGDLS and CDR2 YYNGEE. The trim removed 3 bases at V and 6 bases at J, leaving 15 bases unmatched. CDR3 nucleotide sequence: TGTGCCAGCAGCGATCGACAGGGAAGGGGTTTGAGCGAGCAGTACTTC. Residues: CASSDRQGRGLSEQYF. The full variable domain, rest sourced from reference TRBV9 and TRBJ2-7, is DSGVTQTPKHLITATGQRVTLRCSPRSGDLSVYWYQQSLDQGLQFLIQYYNGEERAKGNILERFSAQQFPDLHSELNLSSLELGDSALYFCASSDRQGRGLSEQYFGPGTRLTVT.

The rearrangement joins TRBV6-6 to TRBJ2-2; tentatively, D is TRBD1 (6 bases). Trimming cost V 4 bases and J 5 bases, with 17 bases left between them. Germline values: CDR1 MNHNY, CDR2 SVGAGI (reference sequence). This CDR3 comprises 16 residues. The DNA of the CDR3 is TGTGCCAGCAGTTGGGGGCTATTGGTTAGGACCGGGGAGCTGTTTTTT. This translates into CASSWGLLVRTGELFF.

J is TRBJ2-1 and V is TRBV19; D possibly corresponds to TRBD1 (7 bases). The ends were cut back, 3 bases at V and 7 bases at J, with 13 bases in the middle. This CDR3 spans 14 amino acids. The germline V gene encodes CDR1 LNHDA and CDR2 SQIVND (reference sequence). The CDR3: CASSMQGGVNEQFF. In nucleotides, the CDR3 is TGTGCCAGTAGTATGCAGGGGGGAGTGAATGAGCAGTTCTTC.

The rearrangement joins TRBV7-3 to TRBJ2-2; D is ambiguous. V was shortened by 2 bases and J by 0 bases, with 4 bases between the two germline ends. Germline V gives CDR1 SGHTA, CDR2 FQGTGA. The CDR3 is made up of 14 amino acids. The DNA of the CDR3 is TGTGCCAGCAGCTTACCCGCGAACACCGGGGAGCTGTTTTTT. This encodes CASSLPANTGELFF.

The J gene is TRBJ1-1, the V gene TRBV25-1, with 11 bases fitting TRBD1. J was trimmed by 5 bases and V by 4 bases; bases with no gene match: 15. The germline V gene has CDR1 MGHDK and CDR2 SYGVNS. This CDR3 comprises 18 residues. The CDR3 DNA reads TGTGCCAGCAGTGGTCTAGGACAGGGGGCGCTTTTGGGGACTGAAGCTTTCTTT. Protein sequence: CASSGLGQGALLGTEAFF.

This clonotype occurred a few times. In DNA, the CDR3 is TGTGCCAGCAGTATCCGGACAGGTCAGGAGACCCAGTACTTC. Translated, it gives CASSIRTGQETQYF. This chain links TRBV27 with TRBJ2-5; 7 bases are a match to TRBD1. V was clipped by 5 bases and J by 5 bases; unmatched bases: 8. Germline loops: CDR1 MNHEY, CDR2 SMNVEV (reference sequence). CDR3 length: 14 amino acids.

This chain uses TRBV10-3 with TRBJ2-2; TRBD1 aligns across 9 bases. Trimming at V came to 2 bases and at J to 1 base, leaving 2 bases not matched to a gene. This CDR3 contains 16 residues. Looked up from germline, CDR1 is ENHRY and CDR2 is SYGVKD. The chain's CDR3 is CAISEPGQGNTGELFF. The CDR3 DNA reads TGTGCCATCAGTGAGCCGGGACAGGGGAACACCGGGGAGCTGTTTTTT.

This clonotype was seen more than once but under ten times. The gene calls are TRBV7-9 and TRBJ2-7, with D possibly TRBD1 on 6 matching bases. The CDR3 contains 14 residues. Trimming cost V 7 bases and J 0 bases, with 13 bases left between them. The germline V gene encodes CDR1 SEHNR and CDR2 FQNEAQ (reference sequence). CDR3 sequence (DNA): TGTGCCAGCACCCCGACAGGATTCTCCTACGAGCAGTACTTC. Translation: CASTPTGFSYEQYF.

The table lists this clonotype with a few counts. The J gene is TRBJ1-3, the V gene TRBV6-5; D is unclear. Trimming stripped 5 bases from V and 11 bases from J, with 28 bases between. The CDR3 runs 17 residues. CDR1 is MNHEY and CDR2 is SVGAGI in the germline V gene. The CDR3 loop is CASSDPTPDLSVAAIYF. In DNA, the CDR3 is TGTGCCAGCAGTGACCCTACCCCGGACCTCTCAGTGGCGGCCATATATTTT.

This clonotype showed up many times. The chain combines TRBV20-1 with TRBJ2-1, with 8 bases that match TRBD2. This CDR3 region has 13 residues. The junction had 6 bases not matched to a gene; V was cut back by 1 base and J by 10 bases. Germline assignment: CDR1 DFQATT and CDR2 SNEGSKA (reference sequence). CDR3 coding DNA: TGCAGTGCTAGAGCCGGGGGGGCATACGAGCAGTTCTTC. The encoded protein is CSARAGGAYEQFF.

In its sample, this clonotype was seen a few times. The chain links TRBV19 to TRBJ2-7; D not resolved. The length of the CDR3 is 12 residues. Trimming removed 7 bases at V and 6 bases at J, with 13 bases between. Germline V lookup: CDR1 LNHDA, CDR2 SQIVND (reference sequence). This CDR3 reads CASTEQLAEQYV. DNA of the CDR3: TGTGCCAGTACCGAACAGCTTGCCGAGCAGTACGTC.

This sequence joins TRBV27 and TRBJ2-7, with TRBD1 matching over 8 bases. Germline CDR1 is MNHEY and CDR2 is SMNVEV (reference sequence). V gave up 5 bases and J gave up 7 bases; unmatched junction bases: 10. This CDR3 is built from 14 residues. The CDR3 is CASSQRTGTWEQYF. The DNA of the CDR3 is TGTGCCAGCAGTCAAAGGACAGGGACATGGGAGCAGTACTTC.